Presented here are 21 T cell receptor beta chains from one specimen sequenced in a study of T cell repertoires in cytomegalovirus infection. Their antigen targets remain unknown. TCRdb called the reads again in MiXCR, with one record for every CDR3 protein. The sample has around 800,000 distinct CDR3 sequences, roughly 33% seen once. This material consisted of cultured CD8+ T cells from PBMCs, taken from culture after CMV antigen stimulation. These receptor sequences come from a human donor in good health (CMV status not recorded). Some clones in this sample may be carry-over from other donors' samples.

At least ten counts were recorded for this clonotype. The J gene is TRBJ2-3, the V gene TRBV9, with 8 bases fitting TRBD1. The CDR3 contains 19 residues. The trim removed 4 bases at V and 1 base at J, leaving 17 bases unmatched. Germline assignment: CDR1 SGDLS and CDR2 YYNGEE. For the CDR3, the DNA is TGTGCCAGCAGCATCACTACAGGGGGAATCGCCTATGGCACAGATACGCAGTATTTT. It codes for CASSITTGGIAYGTDTQYF.

This clonotype was counted a few times. The J gene is TRBJ1-2, the V gene TRBV2; 7 bases align to TRBD1. CDR1 and CDR2 (germline): SNHLY, FYNNEI. The CDR3 sequence is 13 residues long. The ends lost 8 bases at V and 8 bases at J; junction bases unmatched: 11. The CDR3 DNA reads TGTGCCAGCCTTGGGGGAAGGGGGCACGGCTACACCTTC. Amino acid sequence: CASLGGRGHGYTF. Looking up the rest from reference TRBV2 and TRBJ1-2 gives the full variable domain: EPEVTQTPSHQVTQMGQEVILRCVPISNHLYFYWYRQILGQKVEFLVSFYNNEISEKSEIFDDQFSVERPDGSNFTLKIRSTKLEDSAMYFCASLGGRGHGYTFGSGTRLTVV.

This chain connects TRBV9 to TRBJ2-1; no definite D call. Germline V gene data show CDR1 as SGDLS and CDR2 as YYNGEE. The CDR3 length is 16 residues. The V end was cut by 4 bases, the J end by 0 bases, with 14 bases between. This CDR3 is CASSPPTRNSYNEQFF. The CDR3 region has the DNA TGTGCCAGCAGCCCTCCGACCAGGAACTCCTACAATGAGCAGTTCTTC.

This rearrangement joins TRBV28 to TRBJ2-3; TRBD2 agrees at 8 bases. The CDR3 has 17 amino acids. Germline lookup yields CDR1 MDHEN and CDR2 SYDVKM. After removal of 6 bases from V and 3 bases from J, the junction contained 14 bases not matched to a gene. In DNA, the CDR3 is TGTGCCAGCAGCCCAGGACTAGCCTCAGGGTTTACAGATACGCAGTATTTT. It translates to CASSPGLASGFTDTQYF.

In its sample, this clonotype was seen a few times. V is TRBV7-6 and J is TRBJ2-7, with no clear D. Trimming pared 5 bases from V and 3 bases from J, leaving 8 bases between. Germline V gives CDR1 SGHVS, CDR2 FNYEAQ. The CDR3 is 12 amino acids. The CDR3, as DNA: TGTGCCAGCAGCGGGATTGGCTACGAGCAGTACTTC. It is translated as CASSGIGYEQYF.

The rearrangement uses TRBV6-1 and TRBJ1-6; D is ambiguous. CDR1 is MNHNS and CDR2 is SASEGT in the germline V gene. CDR3 length: 16 residues. The ends were cut back, 2 bases at V and 0 bases at J, with 8 bases in the middle. The DNA of the CDR3 is TGTGCCAGCAGTGAACGAGGGAGCTCCTATAATTCACCCCTCCACTTT. Protein: CASSERGSSYNSPLHF.

This clonotype has a single count. The chain recombines TRBV7-9 with TRBJ2-7; possibly TRBD1 or TRBD2 for D (5 bases each). V lost 1 base and J 2 bases, leaving 12 bases between the germline ends. CDR1 is SEHNR, CDR2 FQNEAQ, per germline (reference sequence). CDR3 length: 15 residues. CDR3 coding DNA: TGTGCCAGCAGCTTAGTGGGCAGGGAGACCTACGAGCAGTACTTC. Translated: CASSLVGRETYEQYF.

The rearrangement links TRBV2 to TRBJ2-5, with a tentative D call TRBD2 (6 bases). Trimming shortened V by 3 bases and J by 5 bases, and 13 bases separated the two germline ends. Looked up from germline, CDR1 is SNHLY and CDR2 is FYNNEI. The CDR3 contains 14 residues. DNA of the CDR3: TGTGCCAGCAGTGATCGGAGGGAACTCGAGACCCAGTACTTC. This encodes CASSDRRELETQYF. The full variable domain, in which reference TRBV2 and TRBJ2-5 provide the parts outside the CDR3, is EPEVTQTPSHQVTQMGQEVILRCVPISNHLYFYWYRQILGQKVEFLVSFYNNEISEKSEIFDDQFSVERPDGSNFTLKIRSTKLEDSAMYFCASSDRRELETQYFGPGTRLLVL.

This clonotype was counted a few times. The chain links TRBV7-9 to TRBJ2-2, with 7 bases lining up with TRBD1. The CDR3 totals 15 residues. Germline V gives CDR1 SEHNR, CDR2 FQNEAQ (reference sequence). V lost 7 bases to trimming and J lost 4 bases; unmatched junction nucleotides: 9. Here the CDR3 reads CASTNPGQITGELFF. Here the CDR3 DNA reads TGTGCCAGCACTAACCCGGGACAGATCACCGGGGAGCTGTTTTTT. The variable domain in full, completed from reference TRBV7-9 and TRBJ2-2, reads DTGVSQNPRHKITKRGQNVTFRCDPISEHNRLYWYRQTLGQGPEFLTYFQNEAQLEKSRLLSDRFSAERPKGSFSTLEIQRTEQGDSAMYLCASTNPGQITGELFFGEGSRLTVL.

This clonotype was recorded a few times. V usage is TRBV7-9 and J usage is TRBJ1-1; the match to TRBD1 covers 9 bases. The germline gives CDR1 SEHNR, CDR2 FQNEAQ (reference sequence). The length of the CDR3 is 15 residues. J gave up 3 bases and V 5 bases, and 7 bases lay outside the gene matches. CDR3 sequence reads: CASSPLDRGHTEAFF. CDR3 nucleotide sequence: TGTGCCAGCAGCCCCTTGGACAGGGGACACACTGAAGCTTTCTTT.

The CDR3 is CAISSGGAEDTQYF. The CDR3 bases are TGTGCCATCAGTAGCGGGGGGGCCGAAGATACGCAGTATTTT. The chain uses TRBV10-3 and TRBJ2-3; 10 nucleotides agree with TRBD2. Germline CDR1 reads ENHRY; CDR2 reads SYGVKD. The V and J ends lost 5 bases and 5 bases, in that order; junction bases with no gene match: 4. This CDR3 has 14 residues.

The V and J genes are TRBV24-1 and TRBJ2-3, with D hard to call. This CDR3 is 9 amino acids long. V lost 10 bases and J lost 8, with 6 bases in between. CDR1 is KGHDR and CDR2 is SFDVKD in the germline V gene. DNA of the CDR3: TGTGCCACGTCGGGTACGCAGTATTTT. This codes for CATSGTQYF.

This clonotype was counted only a few times. The chain couples TRBV4-2 to TRBJ2-3; the D is unclear. Germline V lookup: CDR1 LGHNA, CDR2 YNFKEQ. V was shortened by 2 bases and J by 2 bases, with 8 bases between the two germline ends. CDR3 length: 14 residues. CDR3 amino acids: CASSQLGLTDTQYF. CDR3 in DNA: TGTGCCAGCAGCCAACTAGGGCTCACAGATACGCAGTATTTT.

This clonotype has a handful of counts. The CDR3 coding sequence is TGTGCCAGCAGCGACGACAGGGGAGGAGGCACAGATACGCAGTATTTT. It yields the protein CASSDDRGGGTDTQYF. V gene TRBV5-8 combines with J gene TRBJ2-3, with 8 bases aligning to TRBD1. This CDR3 is 16 amino acids long. The V segment lost 4 bases and the J segment 1 base; nucleotides outside the gene matches: 8. Germline V gene lookup returns CDR1 SGHTS and CDR2 YDEGEE. Full variable domain (missing parts from reference TRBV5-8 and TRBJ2-3): EAGVTQSPTHLIKTRGQQATLRCSPISGHTSVYWYQQALGLGLQFLLWYDEGEERNRGNFPPRFSGRQFPNYSSELNVNALELEDSALYLCASSDDRGGGTDTQYFGPGTRLTVL.

This clonotype was seen a handful of times. J is TRBJ2-7 and V is TRBV7-9, with 10 positions matching TRBD2. The CDR3 has 16 amino acids. J gave up 4 bases and V 5 bases, and 11 bases lay outside the gene matches. The germline gives CDR1 SEHNR, CDR2 FQNEAQ (reference sequence). The CDR3 DNA is TGTGCCAGCAGCAAGAATAGCGGGGGGCCGGGATACGAGCAGTACGTC. Protein sequence: CASSKNSGGPGYEQYV.

The rearrangement links TRBV6-5 to TRBJ1-5; no firm D call. Between the trimmed V and J ends, which lost 0 bases and 8 bases, there was a span of 2 bases. The germline gives CDR1 MNHEY, CDR2 SVGAGI. The CDR3 extends over 11 amino acids. DNA for the CDR3: TGTGCCAGCAGTTACTCGAAGCCCCAGCATTTT. Amino acids: CASSYSKPQHF.

The chain has TRBV20-1 and TRBJ2-1; 13 positions match TRBD2. V lost 5 bases, J lost 3 bases, and 10 bases stayed unmatched. There are 17 residues in the CDR3. CDR1 and CDR2 (germline): DFQATT, SNEGSKA (reference sequence). This CDR3 reads CSADPGTSGVLYNEQFF. The CDR3 bases are TGCAGTGCTGACCCCGGGACTAGCGGGGTTCTCTACAATGAGCAGTTCTTC.

In this sample, this clonotype turned up many times. The chain uses TRBV7-2 and TRBJ2-2, with no clear D. CDR1 and CDR2 (germline): SGHTA, FQGNSA. The V and J ends lost 5 bases and 0 bases respectively, with 13 bases between them. This CDR3 is built from 16 residues. DNA of the CDR3: TGTGCCAGCAGCCTCTACCCCGGGCCGAACACCGGGGAGCTGTTTTTT. It encodes CASSLYPGPNTGELFF. The full variable domain, rest sourced from reference TRBV7-2 and TRBJ2-2, is GAGVSQSPSNKVTEKGKDVELRCDPISGHTALYWYRQSLGQGLEFLIYFQGNSAPDKSGLPSDRFSAERTGGSVSTLTIQRTQQEDSAVYLCASSLYPGPNTGELFFGEGSRLTVL.

The J gene is TRBJ1-2, the V gene TRBV6-6; 8 nucleotides line up with TRBD1. Germline assignment: CDR1 MNHNY and CDR2 SVGAGI (reference sequence). V gave up 4 bases and J gave up 2 bases; unmatched junction bases: 12. This CDR3 comprises 17 residues. CDR3 in amino acids: CASSFRDRQGVNYGYTF. As DNA, the CDR3 is TGTGCCAGCAGTTTCCGGGACAGGCAAGGGGTGAACTATGGCTACACCTTC.

The chain is built from TRBV4-2 and TRBJ2-1; 9 bases map to TRBD2. Unmatched junction bases numbered 5, after V lost 0 bases and J lost 5 bases. CDR3 size: 16 residues. CDR1 and CDR2 from the germline V gene are LGHNA and YNFKEQ. Here the CDR3 DNA reads TGTGCCAGCAGCCAAGAGCGGGGGGGCCTGAACAATGAGCAGTTCTTC. It yields the protein CASSQERGGLNNEQFF.

The V gene is TRBV4-2, the J gene TRBJ2-2; tentatively, D is TRBD1 (6 bases). Trimming shortened V by 4 bases and J by 9 bases, and 9 bases separated the two germline ends. Germline assignment: CDR1 LGHNA and CDR2 YNFKEQ. The CDR3 sequence is 12 residues long. The CDR3 reads CASSPRDRELFF. The CDR3 region has the DNA TGTGCCAGCAGCCCCCGGGACAGGGAGCTGTTTTTT.